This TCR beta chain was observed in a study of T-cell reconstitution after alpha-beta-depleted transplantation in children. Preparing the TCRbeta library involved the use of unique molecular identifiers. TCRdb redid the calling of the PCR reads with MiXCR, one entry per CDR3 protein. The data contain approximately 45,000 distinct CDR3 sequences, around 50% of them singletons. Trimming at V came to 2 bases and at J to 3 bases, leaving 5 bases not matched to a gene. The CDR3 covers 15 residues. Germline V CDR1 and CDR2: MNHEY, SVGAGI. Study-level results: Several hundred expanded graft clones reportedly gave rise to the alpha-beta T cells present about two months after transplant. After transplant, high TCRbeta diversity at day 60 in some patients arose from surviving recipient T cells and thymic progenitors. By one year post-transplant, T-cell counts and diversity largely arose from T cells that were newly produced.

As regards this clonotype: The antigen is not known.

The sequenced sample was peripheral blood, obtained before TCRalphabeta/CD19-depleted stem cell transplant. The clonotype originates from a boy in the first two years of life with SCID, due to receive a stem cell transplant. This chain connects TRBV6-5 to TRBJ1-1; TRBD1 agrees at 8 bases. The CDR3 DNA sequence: TGTGCCAGCAGTTACGAACGACAGGGGTACACTGAAGCTTTCTTT. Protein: CASSYERQGYTEAFF.